This is a list of T cell receptor beta chains from one sample in a study of PD-1 blockade in mismatch repair-deficient tumors. Only in-frame clones appear in the TCRdb table, and some are missing; sequencing was by immunoSEQ multiplex PCR. The sample consists of around 62,000 clones, almost 80% of them appearing once. Sequencing was performed on peripheral blood, taken 2 weeks after starting pembrolizumab. Receptor source: an adult with mismatch repair-deficient cancer. Each CDR3 is given with its conserved first and last residue. Each record gives: V gene, CDR3 protein.

V: TRBV11-2; CDR3: CASSLAGMDEQYF
V: TRBV7-3; CDR3: CASSFARDSAEAFF
V: TRBV9; CDR3: CASSDGIRDRVTGELFF
V: TRBV11-2; CDR3: CASSLDLIRAGETQYF
V: TRBV9; CDR3: CASSDRLAGSDTQYF
V: TRBV4-3; CDR3: CASSQETAFRGELFF
V: TRBV19; CDR3: CASSIGQKQPQHF
V: TRBV11-3; CDR3: CASSFGGLAYNEQFF
V: TRBV27; CDR3: CASSIADTQYF
V: TRBV11-2; CDR3: CASSLVTGGETQYF
V: TRBV6-1; CDR3: CASSEGTGGYGYTF
V: TRBV11-2; CDR3: CASSSQGANPDTQYF
V: TRBV6-1; CDR3: CASSVEGVFRYGYTF
V: TRBV6-6; CDR3: CASSGTGRTGELFF
V: TRBV6-5; CDR3: CASSYSSWREETQYF
V: TRBV7-2; CDR3: CASSLDPLTSEQYF
V: TRBV6-5; CDR3: CASSYAGGQDYGYTF
V: TRBV6-6; CDR3: CASSFTGRNEKLFF
V: TRBV18; CDR3: CASSPELAGIGELFF
V: TRBV30; CDR3: CAWSALGTGNEQYF
V: TRBV4-2; CDR3: CASSQVSEKGYTF
V: TRBV14; CDR3: CASSQRQGPNEKLFF
V: TRBV15; CDR3: CATSRGGSGNTIYF
V: TRBV18; CDR3: CASSPGRGTHNEQFF
V: TRBV28; CDR3: CASRSRDRRNQPQHF
V: TRBV4-2; CDR3: CASSQDSLGGYTF
V: TRBV28; CDR3: CASRTTSGGIYEQYF
V: TRBV5-4; CDR3: CASSFGGGRREQYF
V: TRBV14; CDR3: CASSLSGIGSYEQYF
V: TRBV9; CDR3: CASSVQVGSYNEQFF
V: TRBV6-6; CDR3: CASSPVDPTYNEQFF
V: TRBV5-1; CDR3: CASSDLYEQYF
V: TRBV9; CDR3: CASSDNPSKDEQYF
V: TRBV28; CDR3: CASSPSRGRYTEAFF
V: TRBV11-2; CDR3: CASSLEASPGSKQFF
V: TRBV7-9; CDR3: CASTKDADTQYF
V: TRBV18; CDR3: CASSISLAGGPSEQYF
V: TRBV13; CDR3: CASSSRRRGDEKLFF
V: TRBV4-2; CDR3: CASSRLGQETQYF
V: TRBV29-1; CDR3: CSVGLAGGQYEQYF
V: TRBV5-1; CDR3: CASSLEGLYEQYF
V: TRBV2; CDR3: CASSLGGVGYTF